The clone carrying this TCR beta chain was detected ten times or more. Its antigen is unidentified. These data originate in a study of T cells in Graves' hyperthyroidism and ophthalmopathy. The CDR3 regions of TCR beta were amplified from RNA transcripts. Using the HTBI primer set, a first-round RT-PCR was run on the TCR CDR3. TCRdb recomputed calls from the multiplex PCR reads with MiXCR, one row per CDR3 protein. The sample has around 280,000 distinct CDR3 sequences; around 13% are singletons. General study findings and limits: Progression to ophthalmopathy was predicted a median of roughly 6.6 months early. Stable hyperthyroidism and ophthalmopathy were separated using 13 V-J signatures. Most thyroid clonotypes expanded above 0.001 appeared in blood too.

Diagnoses were made from clinical symptoms, serum measures (thyroxine and TRAb), thyroid ultrasound and orbital computed tomography. The source material was blood. This TCR derives from a woman between 40 and 55 years old with Graves' hyperthyroidism.

For the CDR3, the DNA is TGTGCCAGCAGTGTGGGAGGAGGGGAGACCCAGTACTTC. As protein: CASSVGGGETQYF. The V gene is TRBV2, the J gene TRBJ2-5, with D tentatively TRBD2 (6 bases). V was clipped by 4 bases and J by 5 bases, with 11 bases between them. The germline gives CDR1 SNHLY, CDR2 FYNNEI. CDR3 size: 13 residues.